This entry features one T cell receptor beta chain sequence. Authors' methods: Nucleated cell counts were estimated from reference gene primer amplification. This table comes from immunoSEQ multiplex PCR, and its TCRdb copy is limited to in-frame clones, with some not included. V and J calls and clone size come straight from that table; D and trimming were deduced from the DNA. The repertoire has around 180,000 clones, 85% to 90% of them found once; the top ten carry under 5%. The entry originates in a study of blood T cell repertoires in COVID-19. Overall study: Researchers got acute and convalescent COVID-19 samples from the United States, Italy and Spain. T cells, B-cell-depleted T cells, or PBMCs provided the cDNA or gDNA that served as material.

V gave up 3 bases and J gave up 2 bases; unmatched junction bases: 1. The CDR3 runs to 13 residues. Germline CDR1 and CDR2: GTSNPN and SVGIG (reference sequence). Sample: peripheral blood. The source of this sequence is a human donor in a cohort sampled during active COVID-19. This sequence joins TRBV30 and TRBJ1-2; 9 nucleotides match TRBD1. DNA of the CDR3: TGTGCCTGGAGCGACAGGGGGAACTATGGCTACACCTTC. It translates to CAWSDRGNYGYTF.